This TCR beta chain was retrieved from a study of CD8 T cells in ankylosing spondylitis. As concerns this clonotype: Its specificity is not known.

TCRdb re-called the 5' RACE reads through MiXCR, storing one row per CDR3 protein. The sample includes some 290,000 distinct CDR3 sequences, 20% of them seen just once. Findings of the study overall: In ankylosing spondylitis blood, a motif of roughly eight highly homologous TCR beta variants appeared characteristic. Significantly higher representation of disease-linked clones was reported for matched ankylosing spondylitis synovial fluid. CD8+ by phenotype, disease-linked clones were relatively rare in peripheral blood.

Sequencing was performed on blood, either unsorted or a sorted T cell fraction (not recorded which). The receptor's source is a male donor with ankylosing spondylitis or in good health (not recorded which).

The DNA of the CDR3 is TGTGCCAGCAGGCCCGGACTAACCCTGGTCGAGACCCAGTACTTC. Translated: CASRPGLTLVETQYF. This chain links TRBV12-3 or TRBV12-4 with TRBJ2-5; D is possibly TRBD2 (6 bases). The CDR3 extends over 15 amino acids. Trimming left V 6 bases short and J 5 bases short, with 19 bases between.